The 9 T cell receptor beta chains given below trace back to one sample, sequenced in a study of cytomegalovirus exposure and HLA in healthy donors (dated by TCRdb to about 2017). Libraries were built with the immunoSEQ multiplex PCR assay. For the multiplex PCR, a mixture combining 60 forward primers for TCR Vbeta segments and 13 reverse primers for TCR Jbeta segments was used. This immuneACCESS table, as held by TCRdb, lists in-frame sequences with V and J called but not all clones. Of the missing ones, under half trace to an unresolved V gene in checked studies; the others have no known cause. Across this sample there are 100,000 to 150,000 clones, with approximately 80% seen only once. Of the sample, 0.55% to 0.85% falls within the top ten clones. The sample comprised PBMCs. The source is a man younger than 35 in good health and CMV-seronegative.

The chain links TRBV9 to TRBJ2-6, with a possible D match to TRBD1 (6 bases). From germline, CDR1 is SGDLS and CDR2 YYNGEE. The CDR3 runs to 16 residues. Trimming removed 5 bases at V and 0 bases at J, with 12 bases between. The CDR3 DNA follows: TGTGCCAGCAGGGAACAGGGAAGCTCTGGGGCCAACGTCCTGACTTTC. Amino acid sequence: CASREQGSSGANVLTF. The full variable domain, rest sourced from reference TRBV9 and TRBJ2-6, is DSGVTQTPKHLITATGQRVTLRCSPRSGDLSVYWYQQSLDQGLQFLIQYYNGEERAKGNILERFSAQQFPDLHSELNLSSLELGDSALYFCASREQGSSGANVLTFGAGSRLTVL.

CDR3 bases: TGTGCCTGGGACAGGAACGTTTATGAGCAGTTCTTC. It yields the protein CAWDRNVYEQFF. The chain combines TRBV30 with TRBJ2-1; D might be TRBD1 (6 bases). The CDR3 totals 12 residues. V gave up 5 bases and J gave up 8 bases, with 13 bases separating them. Germline CDR1 is GTSNPN and CDR2 is SVGIG (reference sequence).

V is TRBV19 and J is TRBJ1-2, with a weak D call TRBD1 (6 bases). CDR1 is LNHDA and CDR2 is SQIVND in the germline V gene (reference sequence). The CDR3 sequence is 13 residues long. V shed 5 bases and J shed 3 bases, with 10 bases lying between them. The CDR3 DNA reads TGTGCCAGTAGTGTACAGGGAGACTATGGCTACACCTTC. It codes for CASSVQGDYGYTF.

This rearrangement joins TRBV11-2 to TRBJ1-2; 8 bases match TRBD1. The CDR3 covers 15 residues. The ends lost 5 bases at V and 4 bases at J; junction bases unmatched: 9. CDR1 is SGHAT, CDR2 FQNNGV, per germline. CDR3 in amino acids: CASSPRQGTPYGYTF. Written as DNA, the CDR3 is TGTGCCAGCAGCCCAAGACAGGGGACTCCCTATGGCTACACCTTC.

The chain couples TRBV19 to TRBJ2-7; 8 nucleotides line up with TRBD1. This CDR3 has 11 residues. Trimming removed 10 bases from V and 12 bases from J; junction bases left unmatched: 11. Germline V lookup: CDR1 LNHDA, CDR2 SQIVND (reference sequence). The CDR3: CAIGQGSSVYF. The CDR3 DNA reads as TGTGCCATCGGACAGGGATCCTCCGTGTACTTC.

This clone has just one count. The gene calls are TRBV7-2 and TRBJ2-7; 9 bases agree with TRBD1. With 0 bases clipped from V and 5 bases from J, the junction kept 5 bases outside the gene matches. Germline V gives CDR1 SGHTA, CDR2 FQGNSA. This CDR3 has 15 residues. CDR3 DNA: TGTGCCAGCAGCTTAGCCCCGGGACAGGGTAACGAGCAGTACTTC. The encoded protein is CASSLAPGQGNEQYF.

The V gene is TRBV5-1, the J gene TRBJ2-5; D may be TRBD2 (5 bases). CDR3 length equals 17 residues. Germline V gives CDR1 SGHRS, CDR2 YFSETQ. Trimming stripped 5 bases from V and 5 bases from J, with 25 bases between. The CDR3 protein is CASRIGGGFLAEETQYF. CDR3 sequence (DNA): TGCGCCAGCAGGATTGGTGGCGGGTTTTTGGCGGAGGAGACCCAGTACTTC.

The chain joins TRBV7-9 to TRBJ2-3, with D maybe TRBD2 (6 bases). CDR1 and CDR2 (germline): SEHNR, FQNEAQ (reference sequence). The V end was cut by 6 bases, the J end by 6 bases, with 13 bases between. There are 13 residues in the CDR3. The CDR3 loop is CASRGGGGDTQYF. CDR3 coding DNA: TGTGCCAGCAGGGGGGGAGGTGGGGATACGCAGTATTTT.

The V gene is TRBV2, the J gene TRBJ2-7, with 7 positions matching TRBD1. Germline V gene data show CDR1 as SNHLY and CDR2 as FYNNEI. This CDR3 is 13 amino acids long. V gave up 7 bases and J gave up 3 bases; unmatched junction bases: 6. The CDR3 here is CASIPGQSYEQYF. CDR3 DNA: TGTGCCAGCATCCCGGGACAGAGCTACGAGCAGTACTTC. The variable domain in full, with the rest retrieved from reference TRBV2 and TRBJ2-7, is EPEVTQTPSHQVTQMGQEVILRCVPISNHLYFYWYRQILGQKVEFLVSFYNNEISEKSEIFDDQFSVERPDGSNFTLKIRSTKLEDSAMYFCASIPGQSYEQYFGPGTRLTVT.